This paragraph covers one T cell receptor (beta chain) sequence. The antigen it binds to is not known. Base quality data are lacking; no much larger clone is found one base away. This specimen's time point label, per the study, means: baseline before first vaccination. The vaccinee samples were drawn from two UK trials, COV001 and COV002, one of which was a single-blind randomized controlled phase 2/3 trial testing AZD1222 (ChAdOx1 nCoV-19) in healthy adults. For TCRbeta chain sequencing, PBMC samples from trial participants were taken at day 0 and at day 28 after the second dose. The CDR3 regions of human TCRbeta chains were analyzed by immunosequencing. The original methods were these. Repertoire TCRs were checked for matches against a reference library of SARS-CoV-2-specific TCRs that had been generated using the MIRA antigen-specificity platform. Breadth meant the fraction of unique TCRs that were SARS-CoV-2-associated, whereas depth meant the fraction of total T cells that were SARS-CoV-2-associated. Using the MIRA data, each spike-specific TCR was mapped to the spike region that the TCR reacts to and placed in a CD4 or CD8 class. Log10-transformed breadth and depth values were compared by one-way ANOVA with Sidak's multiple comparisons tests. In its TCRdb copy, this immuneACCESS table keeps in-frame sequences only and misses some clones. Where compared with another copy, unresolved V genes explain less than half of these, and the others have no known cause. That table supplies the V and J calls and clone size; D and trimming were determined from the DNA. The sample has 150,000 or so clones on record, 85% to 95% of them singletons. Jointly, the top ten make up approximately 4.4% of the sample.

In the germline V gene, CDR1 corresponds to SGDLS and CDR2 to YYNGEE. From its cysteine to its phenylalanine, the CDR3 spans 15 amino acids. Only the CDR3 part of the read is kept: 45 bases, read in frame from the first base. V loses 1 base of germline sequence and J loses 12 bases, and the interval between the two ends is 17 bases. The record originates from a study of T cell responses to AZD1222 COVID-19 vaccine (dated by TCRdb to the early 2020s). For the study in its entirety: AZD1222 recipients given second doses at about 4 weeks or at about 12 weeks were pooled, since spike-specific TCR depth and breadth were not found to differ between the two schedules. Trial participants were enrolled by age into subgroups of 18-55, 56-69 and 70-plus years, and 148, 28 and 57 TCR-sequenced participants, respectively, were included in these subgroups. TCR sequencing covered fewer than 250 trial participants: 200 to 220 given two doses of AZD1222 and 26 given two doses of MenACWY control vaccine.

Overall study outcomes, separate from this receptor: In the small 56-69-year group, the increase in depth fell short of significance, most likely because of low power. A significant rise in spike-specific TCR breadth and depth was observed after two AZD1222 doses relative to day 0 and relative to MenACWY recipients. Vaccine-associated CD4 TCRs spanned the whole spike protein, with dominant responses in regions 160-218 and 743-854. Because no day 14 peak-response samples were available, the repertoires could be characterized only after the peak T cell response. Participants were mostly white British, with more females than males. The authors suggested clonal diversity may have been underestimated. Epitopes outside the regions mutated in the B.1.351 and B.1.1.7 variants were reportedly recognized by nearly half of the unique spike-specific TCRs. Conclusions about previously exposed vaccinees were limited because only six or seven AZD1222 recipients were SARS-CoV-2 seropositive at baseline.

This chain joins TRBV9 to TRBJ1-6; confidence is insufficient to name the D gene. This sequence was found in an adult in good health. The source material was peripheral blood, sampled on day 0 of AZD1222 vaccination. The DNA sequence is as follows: TGTGCCAGCAGCGTATCGACGGGCCAGGAGGGACCCCTCCACTTT. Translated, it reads CASSVSTGQEGPLHF.